The source of this TCR beta chain is a study of regulatory T cells in long-lasting Graves disease. The germline V gene encodes CDR1 SGHAT and CDR2 FQNNGV. This CDR3 has 11 amino acids. Trimming took 5 bases from V and 9 from J, leaving 8 bases between them. Time point defined: persistent/refractory GD, antithyroid drugs over 5 years with positive TRAb. Preparation of the TCR library used RNA extracted from PBMCs. Researchers made TCR beta libraries by using iRepertoire HTBI primers and running Arm-PCR on CDR3 regions. TCRdb reprocessed the multiplex PCR reads with MiXCR, giving one entry per CDR3 protein. The sample has over 650,000 distinct CDR3 sequences, about 32% seen once.

The source was peripheral blood mononuclear cells (PBMCs), collected when the disease was refractory, from a patient treated with antithyroid drugs. The receptor's source is a female donor with Graves disease. This chain uses TRBV11-2 with TRBJ2-1; no reliable D call. The CDR3 nucleotides are TGTGCCAGCAGCCAAGCGTCTGAGCAGTTCTTC. Translation: CASSQASEQFF.